This T cell receptor beta chain is from a study of cytomegalovirus exposure and HLA in healthy donors. About the research overall: Both the 95 to 150 validation repertoires and the roughly 700 first-cohort repertoires used the same platform, as reported by a later analysis. Study outcomes and limitations: It was reportedly the case that the classifier diagnosed cytomegalovirus status with high specificity and sensitivity.

This CDR3 spans 15 amino acids. Germline V gene sequence: CDR1 SGDLS, CDR2 YYNGEE. V shed 4 bases, J shed 8 bases, and the junction held 4 bases outside the gene matches. Sequenced by immunoSEQ multiplex PCR; TCRdb stores in-frame clones only, minus some. The profile shows roughly 300,000 clones, 70% to 90% of them singletons. Comments on this clone: Its antigen is undetermined.

This sequence was found in a woman younger than 35 in good health and CMV-seronegative. This chain connects TRBV9 to TRBJ2-1; 15 bases line up with TRBD2. Sequenced material: PBMCs. CDR3 region: CASSLGLAGGDEQFF. The CDR3 DNA reads TGTGCCAGCAGCTTGGGACTAGCGGGAGGAGATGAGCAGTTCTTC.